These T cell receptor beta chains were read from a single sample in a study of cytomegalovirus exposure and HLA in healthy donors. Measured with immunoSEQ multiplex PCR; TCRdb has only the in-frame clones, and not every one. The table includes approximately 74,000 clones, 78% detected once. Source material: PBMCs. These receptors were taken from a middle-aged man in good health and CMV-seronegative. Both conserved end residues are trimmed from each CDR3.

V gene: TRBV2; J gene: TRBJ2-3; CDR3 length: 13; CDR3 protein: ASSENRGASSTQY
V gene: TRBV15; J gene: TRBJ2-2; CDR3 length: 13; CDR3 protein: ATSPPRGWAGELF
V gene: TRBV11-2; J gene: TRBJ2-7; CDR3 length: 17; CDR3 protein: ASSPAPWSSGVIYYEQY
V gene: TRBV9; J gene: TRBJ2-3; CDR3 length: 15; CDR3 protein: ASSVDWGRTNTDTQY
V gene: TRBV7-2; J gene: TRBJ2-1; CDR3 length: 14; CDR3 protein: ASSSIPGQGLNEQF
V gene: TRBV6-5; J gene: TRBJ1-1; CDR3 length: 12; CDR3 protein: ASSYSRGDTEAF
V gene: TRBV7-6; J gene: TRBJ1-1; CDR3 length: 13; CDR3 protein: ASSFSVVANTEAF
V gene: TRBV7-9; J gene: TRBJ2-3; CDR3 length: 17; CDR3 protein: ASSSDRHTSGRISDTQY
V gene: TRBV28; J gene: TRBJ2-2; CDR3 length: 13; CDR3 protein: ASSLGQTNTGELF
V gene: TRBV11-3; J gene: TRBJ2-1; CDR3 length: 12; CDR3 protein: ASSALAGYNEQF
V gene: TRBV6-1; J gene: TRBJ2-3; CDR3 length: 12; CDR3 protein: ASSGLNREDTQY
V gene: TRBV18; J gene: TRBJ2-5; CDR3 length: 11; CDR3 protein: ASSPPSVETQY
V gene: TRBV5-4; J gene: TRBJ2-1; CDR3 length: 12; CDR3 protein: ASSLTSGRDEQF
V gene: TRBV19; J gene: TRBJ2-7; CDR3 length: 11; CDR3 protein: ASSFGLAVEQY
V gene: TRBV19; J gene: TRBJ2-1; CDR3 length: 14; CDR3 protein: ASSQSGRGSYNEQF
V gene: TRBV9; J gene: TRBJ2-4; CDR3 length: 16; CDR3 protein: ASSALAGGKSYKNIQY
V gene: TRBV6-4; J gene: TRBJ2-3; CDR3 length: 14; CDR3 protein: ASSAVSGGITDTQY
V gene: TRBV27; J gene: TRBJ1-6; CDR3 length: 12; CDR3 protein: ASRWDRENSPLH
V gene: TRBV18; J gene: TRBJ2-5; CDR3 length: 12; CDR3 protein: ASSSLAAQETQY
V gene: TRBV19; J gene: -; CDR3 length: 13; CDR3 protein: ASSTYLRTGNEQY
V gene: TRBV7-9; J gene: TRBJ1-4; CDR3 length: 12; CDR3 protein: ASSPGTGDEKLF
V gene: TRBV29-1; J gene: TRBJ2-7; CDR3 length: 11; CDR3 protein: SAVGQSLRAQY
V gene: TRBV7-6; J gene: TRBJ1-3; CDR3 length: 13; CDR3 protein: ASSSRGPSGNTIY
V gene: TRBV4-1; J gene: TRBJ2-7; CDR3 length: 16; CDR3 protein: ASSQPHDLADAPYEQY
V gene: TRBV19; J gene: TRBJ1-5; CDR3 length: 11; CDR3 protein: ASRGHSNQPQH
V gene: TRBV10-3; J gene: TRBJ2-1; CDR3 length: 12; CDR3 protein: AIRGSGGHNEQF
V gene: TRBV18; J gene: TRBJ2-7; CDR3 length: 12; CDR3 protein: ASSPAGGAYEQY
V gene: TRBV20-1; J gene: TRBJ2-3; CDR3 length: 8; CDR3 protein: SASMNTQY
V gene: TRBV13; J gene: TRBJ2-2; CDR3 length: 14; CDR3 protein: ASSFRQRKNTGELF
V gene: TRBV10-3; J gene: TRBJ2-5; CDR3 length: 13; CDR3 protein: AIGTSEKKVETQY
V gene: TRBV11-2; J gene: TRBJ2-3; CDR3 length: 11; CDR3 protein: ASGEIRERKQY
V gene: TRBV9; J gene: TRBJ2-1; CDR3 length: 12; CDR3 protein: ASSPGTSRDEQF
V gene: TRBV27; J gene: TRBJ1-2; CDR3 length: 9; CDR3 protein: ASSLDYGYT
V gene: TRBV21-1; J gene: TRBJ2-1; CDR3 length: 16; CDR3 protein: ASTVAQGLADSYNEQF
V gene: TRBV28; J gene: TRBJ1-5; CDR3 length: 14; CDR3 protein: ASSLNRGRINQPQH
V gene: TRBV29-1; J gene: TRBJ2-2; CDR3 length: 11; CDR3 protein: SAGTGGTGELF
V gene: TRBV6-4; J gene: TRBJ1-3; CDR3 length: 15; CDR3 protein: ASSDSTGAYSGNTIY
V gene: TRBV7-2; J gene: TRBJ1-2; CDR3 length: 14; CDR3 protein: ASSLFTGQGAGGYT
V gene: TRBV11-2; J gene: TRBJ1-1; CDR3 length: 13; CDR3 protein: ASSLDRTLNTEAF
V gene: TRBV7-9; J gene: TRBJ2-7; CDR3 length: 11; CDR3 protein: ASSFFSSYEQY
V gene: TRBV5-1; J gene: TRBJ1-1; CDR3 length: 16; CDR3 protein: ASSGKYRGQGSGTEAF
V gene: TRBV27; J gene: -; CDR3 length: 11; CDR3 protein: ASSGQGPYEQY
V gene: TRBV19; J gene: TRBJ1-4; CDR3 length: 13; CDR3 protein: ASSIGGGGPEKLF
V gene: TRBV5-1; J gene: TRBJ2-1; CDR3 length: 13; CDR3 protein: ASSPGSSGGDEQF
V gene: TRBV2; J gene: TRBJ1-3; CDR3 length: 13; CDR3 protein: ASGPGQGGGNTIY
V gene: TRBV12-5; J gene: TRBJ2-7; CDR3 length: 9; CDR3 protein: ASGWLYEQY
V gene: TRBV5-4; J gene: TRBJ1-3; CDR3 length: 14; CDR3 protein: ASSLDSSLSGNTIY
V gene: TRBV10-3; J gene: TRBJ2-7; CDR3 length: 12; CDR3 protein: AISRLAGEGEQY
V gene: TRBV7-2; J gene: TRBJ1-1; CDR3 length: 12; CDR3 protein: ASSPNRVGTEAF
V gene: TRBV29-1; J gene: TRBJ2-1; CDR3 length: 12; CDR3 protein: SVDRPTSGSEQF
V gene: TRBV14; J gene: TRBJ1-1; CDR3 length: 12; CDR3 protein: ASSQWRGRVEAF
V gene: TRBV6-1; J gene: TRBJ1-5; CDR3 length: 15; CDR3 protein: ASSEVRGAGSNQPQH
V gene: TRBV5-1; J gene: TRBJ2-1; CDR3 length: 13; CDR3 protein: ASSELAGGPNEQF
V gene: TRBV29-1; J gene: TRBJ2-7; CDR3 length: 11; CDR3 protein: SVARQGDYEQY
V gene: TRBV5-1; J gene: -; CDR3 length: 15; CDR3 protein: ASSLGASGTGGYEQY
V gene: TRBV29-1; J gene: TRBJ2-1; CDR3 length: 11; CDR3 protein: SVDGGDFNEQF
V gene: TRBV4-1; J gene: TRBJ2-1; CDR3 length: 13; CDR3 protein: ASSPTGAGGREQF